This T cell receptor beta chain derives from a study of cytomegalovirus exposure and HLA in healthy donors. The study, taken as a whole, reports: Relative to the approximately 660-donor mean, N-insertions were reportedly fewer in an Asian-associated ancestry cluster in a later analysis.

This clone was recorded once. No antigen is known for it. With 60 Vbeta and 13 Jbeta primers, the PCR was carried out. Profiling relied on immunoSEQ multiplex PCR, and the TCRdb table lists in-frame clones only, not all of them. The sample has more than 150,000 clones; about 82% are singletons. Specimen: PBMCs. The clonotype originates from a woman aged 30 to 39 in good health and CMV-seronegative.

The CDR3 DNA follows: TGTGCCAGTAGTCAATATACAGGGGGCAACACTGAAGCTTTCTTT. Translating it yields CASSQYTGGNTEAFF. This sequence joins TRBV19 and TRBJ1-1; 9 nucleotides line up with TRBD1. CDR1 is LNHDA, CDR2 SQIVND, per germline (reference sequence). Unmatched junction bases numbered 6, after V lost 5 bases and J lost 2 bases. The CDR3 is 15 residues long.